These T cell receptor beta chains were read from a single sample in a study of T cells in Graves' hyperthyroidism and ophthalmopathy. Using its own MiXCR run on the multiplex PCR reads, TCRdb lists one record per CDR3 protein. The sample includes about 610,000 distinct CDR3 sequences, roughly 14% seen only once; the top ten take 3.5% to 4.5%. Sequencing used blood. These receptors were collected from a woman in her thirties or forties with Graves' ophthalmopathy. The CDR3 runs from the conserved cysteine through the conserved F or W. A D gene is named only where the DNA matches it firmly. Some rows mark clone size as missing; the rest say once, few, many or name a class of expanded clone.

d_call: NA
j_call: TRBJ1-5
v_call: TRBV6-1
clone_size: NA
cdr3_aa: CASSETRNQPQHF
cdr3_nt: TGTGCCAGCAGTGAGACAAGAAATCAGCCCCAGCATTTT

d_call: TRBD1
j_call: TRBJ2-7
v_call: TRBV29-1
clone_size: few
cdr3_aa: CSVEGTGNYEQYF
cdr3_nt: TGCAGCGTTGAGGGGACAGGGAACTACGAGCAGTACTTC

d_call: NA
j_call: TRBJ1-1
v_call: TRBV28
clone_size: NA
cdr3_aa: CASSQTSEAFF
cdr3_nt: TGTGCCAGCAGCCAGACTTCTGAAGCTTTCTTT

d_call: NA
j_call: TRBJ2-7
v_call: TRBV28
clone_size: many
cdr3_aa: CASRDRTYEQYF
cdr3_nt: TGTGCCAGCAGGGACAGAACCTACGAGCAGTACTTC

d_call: NA
j_call: TRBJ1-1
v_call: TRBV25-1
clone_size: many
cdr3_aa: CASSAYTEAFF
cdr3_nt: TGTGCCAGCAGCGCATACACTGAAGCTTTCTTT

d_call: NA
j_call: TRBJ2-7
v_call: TRBV7-2
clone_size: many
cdr3_aa: CASSLTAGTPVTHYEQYF
cdr3_nt: TGTGCCAGCAGCTTAACGGCGGGAACCCCCGTGACCCACTACGAGCAGTACTTC

d_call: TRBD1
j_call: TRBJ1-1
v_call: TRBV4-2
clone_size: many
cdr3_aa: CASSPGQGVAFF
cdr3_nt: TGTGCCAGCAGCCCTGGACAGGGTGTAGCTTTCTTT

d_call: NA
j_call: TRBJ1-1
v_call: TRBV9
clone_size: many
cdr3_aa: CASSVGEITEAFF
cdr3_nt: TGTGCCAGCAGCGTAGGTGAAATCACTGAAGCTTTCTTT

d_call: NA
j_call: TRBJ2-2
v_call: TRBV2
clone_size: many
cdr3_aa: CASSASTGRGPGELFF
cdr3_nt: TGTGCCAGCAGCGCTTCGACCGGGAGAGGGCCCGGGGAGCTGTTTTTT

d_call: NA
j_call: TRBJ2-7
v_call: TRBV18
clone_size: many
cdr3_aa: CASSPAPGYEQYF
cdr3_nt: TGTGCCAGCTCACCGGCCCCAGGATACGAGCAGTACTTC

d_call: TRBD2
j_call: TRBJ2-5
v_call: TRBV20-1
clone_size: NA
cdr3_aa: CSALPGLAGETQYF
cdr3_nt: TGCAGTGCCTTACCGGGACTAGCGGGAGAGACCCAGTACTTC

d_call: NA
j_call: TRBJ1-3
v_call: TRBV28
clone_size: many
cdr3_aa: CASSSSMLHSGNTIYF
cdr3_nt: TGTGCCAGCAGCTCTTCAATGTTACACTCTGGAAACACCATATATTTT

d_call: TRBD2
j_call: TRBJ2-5
v_call: TRBV28
clone_size: NA
cdr3_aa: CASRLAGGWETQYF
cdr3_nt: TGTGCCAGCAGGCTAGCGGGAGGATGGGAGACCCAGTACTTC

d_call: NA
j_call: TRBJ1-5
v_call: TRBV25-1
clone_size: many
cdr3_aa: CASSELGSKPQHF
cdr3_nt: TGTGCCAGCAGTGAATTGGGTTCTAAGCCCCAGCATTTT

d_call: TRBD2
j_call: TRBJ2-7
v_call: TRBV29-1
clone_size: few
cdr3_aa: CSVKGGGLAGSSSYEQYF
cdr3_nt: TGCAGCGTCAAAGGGGGGGGACTAGCGGGATCAAGCTCCTACGAGCAGTACTTC

d_call: NA
j_call: TRBJ2-7
v_call: TRBV27
clone_size: many
cdr3_aa: CASSLSAGGGSEQYF
cdr3_nt: TGTGCCAGCAGTTTATCCGCCGGCGGGGGCAGCGAGCAGTACTTC

d_call: NA
j_call: TRBJ2-4
v_call: TRBV11-3
clone_size: many
cdr3_aa: CASSFSVDKNIQYF
cdr3_nt: TGTGCCAGCAGCTTTTCGGTCGACAAAAACATTCAGTACTTC

d_call: NA
j_call: TRBJ2-3
v_call: TRBV28
clone_size: many
cdr3_aa: CASSLNPHGITDTQYF
cdr3_nt: TGTGCCAGCAGTTTAAACCCCCACGGAATCACAGATACGCAGTATTTT

d_call: NA
j_call: TRBJ2-2
v_call: TRBV11-1
clone_size: many
cdr3_aa: CASSLARINTGELFF
cdr3_nt: TGTGCCAGCAGCTTAGCGCGGATCAACACCGGGGAGCTGTTTTTT

d_call: NA
j_call: TRBJ1-5
v_call: TRBV6-1
clone_size: many
cdr3_aa: CASSEHSYSNQPQHF
cdr3_nt: TGTGCCAGCAGTGAGCACAGTTATAGCAATCAGCCCCAGCATTTT

d_call: NA
j_call: TRBJ2-7
v_call: TRBV5-1
clone_size: few
cdr3_aa: CASSFPERAYEQYF
cdr3_nt: TGCGCCAGCAGCTTCCCCGAGAGGGCCTACGAGCAGTACTTC

d_call: NA
j_call: TRBJ2-5
v_call: TRBV6-2/TRBV6-3
clone_size: few
cdr3_aa: CASSWRTQETQYF
cdr3_nt: TGTGCCAGCAGTTGGAGGACCCAAGAGACCCAGTACTTC

d_call: NA
j_call: TRBJ2-7
v_call: TRBV6-2/TRBV6-3
clone_size: many
cdr3_aa: CASSQGERSTYEQYF
cdr3_nt: TGTGCCAGCAGTCAAGGGGAGAGGAGCACTTACGAGCAGTACTTC

d_call: NA
j_call: TRBJ2-7
v_call: TRBV19
clone_size: many
cdr3_aa: CASSPSTGPYEQYF
cdr3_nt: TGTGCCAGTAGTCCTTCGACAGGACCCTACGAGCAGTACTTC

d_call: TRBD2
j_call: TRBJ2-7
v_call: TRBV29-1
clone_size: many
cdr3_aa: CSVEEAGRYEQYF
cdr3_nt: TGCAGCGTTGAAGAAGCGGGGAGATACGAGCAGTACTTC

d_call: NA
j_call: TRBJ2-7
v_call: TRBV12-3/TRBV12-4
clone_size: NA
cdr3_aa: CASRGWGRNSYEQYF
cdr3_nt: TGTGCCAGCAGGGGGTGGGGACGGAACTCCTACGAGCAGTACTTC

d_call: NA
j_call: TRBJ1-1
v_call: TRBV28
clone_size: many
cdr3_aa: CASSFRQTEAFF
cdr3_nt: TGTGCCAGCAGTTTTCGGCAGACTGAAGCTTTCTTT

d_call: TRBD1
j_call: TRBJ1-2
v_call: TRBV28
clone_size: many
cdr3_aa: CASSTGQGADGYTF
cdr3_nt: TGTGCCAGCAGTACCGGACAGGGGGCAGACGGCTACACCTTC

d_call: NA
j_call: TRBJ2-7
v_call: TRBV7-2
clone_size: many
cdr3_aa: CASSPIRVTYEQYF
cdr3_nt: TGTGCCAGCAGCCCCATCCGGGTAACCTACGAGCAGTACTTC

d_call: NA
j_call: TRBJ1-1
v_call: TRBV20-1
clone_size: many
cdr3_aa: CSAPLVNTEAFF
cdr3_nt: TGCAGTGCGCCTCTCGTGAACACTGAAGCTTTCTTT

d_call: TRBD1
j_call: TRBJ1-1
v_call: TRBV27
clone_size: NA
cdr3_aa: CASSKETGENTEAFF
cdr3_nt: TGTGCCAGCAGTAAAGAGACAGGGGAGAACACTGAAGCTTTCTTT

d_call: TRBD1
j_call: TRBJ2-7
v_call: TRBV20-1
clone_size: many
cdr3_aa: CSATTGGVYEQYF
cdr3_nt: TGCAGTGCTACGACAGGGGGCGTCTACGAGCAGTACTTC

d_call: NA
j_call: TRBJ2-5
v_call: TRBV6-2/TRBV6-3
clone_size: many
cdr3_aa: CASIGQAEAQYF
cdr3_nt: TGTGCCAGCATTGGCCAGGCTGAAGCCCAGTACTTC

d_call: TRBD2
j_call: TRBJ2-5
v_call: TRBV7-2
clone_size: many
cdr3_aa: CASSLDGRAETQYF
cdr3_nt: TGTGCCAGCAGCTTAGACGGGAGGGCAGAGACCCAGTACTTC

d_call: NA
j_call: TRBJ2-7
v_call: TRBV7-2
clone_size: many
cdr3_aa: CASSLVGLIYEQYF
cdr3_nt: TGTGCCAGCAGCTTAGTGGGATTAATCTACGAGCAGTACTTC

d_call: NA
j_call: TRBJ2-3
v_call: TRBV28
clone_size: NA
cdr3_aa: CASSLSRGVYGTDTQYF
cdr3_nt: TGTGCCAGCAGTTTATCCCGGGGAGTATACGGGACAGATACGCAGTATTTT

d_call: NA
j_call: TRBJ2-7
v_call: TRBV27
clone_size: many
cdr3_aa: CASSLPGRPKVQYF
cdr3_nt: TGTGCCAGCAGTTTACCGGGACGTCCGAAGGTGCAGTACTTC

d_call: NA
j_call: TRBJ2-7
v_call: TRBV2
clone_size: many
cdr3_aa: CASTSMDSYEQYF
cdr3_nt: TGTGCCAGTACTAGCATGGACTCCTACGAGCAGTACTTC

d_call: NA
j_call: TRBJ2-4
v_call: TRBV6-9
clone_size: many
cdr3_aa: CASSYGAGSRIPRTGHGAKNIQYF
cdr3_nt: TGTGCCAGCAGTTATGGGGCCGGATCACGGATCCCGAGAACGGGCCATGGGGCCAAAAACATTCAGTACTTC

d_call: NA
j_call: TRBJ2-5
v_call: TRBV7-8
clone_size: many
cdr3_aa: CASSLGLRVETQYF
cdr3_nt: TGTGCCAGCAGCTTAGGGCTGAGAGTCGAGACCCAGTACTTC

d_call: TRBD1
j_call: TRBJ1-1
v_call: TRBV19
clone_size: NA
cdr3_aa: CASSITGVPEAFF
cdr3_nt: TGTGCCAGTAGTATAACAGGGGTCCCTGAAGCTTTCTTT

d_call: NA
j_call: TRBJ1-2
v_call: TRBV20-1
clone_size: many
cdr3_aa: CSAGQGRYTF
cdr3_nt: TGCAGTGCAGGGCAGGGCCGCTACACCTTC

d_call: NA
j_call: TRBJ1-1
v_call: TRBV7-9
clone_size: many
cdr3_aa: CASSLEFGVGTEAFF
cdr3_nt: TGTGCCAGCAGCTTAGAATTCGGGGTGGGCACTGAAGCTTTCTTT

d_call: TRBD1
j_call: TRBJ1-2
v_call: TRBV3-1
clone_size: many
cdr3_aa: CASRLGQGASGYTF
cdr3_nt: TGTGCCAGCAGACTAGGACAGGGGGCGTCGGGCTACACCTTC

d_call: TRBD2
j_call: TRBJ2-7
v_call: TRBV28
clone_size: many
cdr3_aa: CASSLSTSGPYEQYF
cdr3_nt: TGTGCCAGCAGCTTAAGTACTAGCGGCCCCTACGAGCAGTACTTC

d_call: NA
j_call: TRBJ1-5
v_call: TRBV14
clone_size: NA
cdr3_aa: CASSRGNNQPQHF
cdr3_nt: TGTGCCAGCAGCCGCGGCAATAATCAGCCCCAGCATTTT

d_call: NA
j_call: TRBJ1-2
v_call: TRBV12-3/TRBV12-4
clone_size: many
cdr3_aa: CASSYRSYGYTF
cdr3_nt: TGTGCCAGCAGTTACCGATCTTATGGCTACACCTTC

d_call: NA
j_call: TRBJ1-1
v_call: TRBV7-9
clone_size: NA
cdr3_aa: CASRPTLSTEAFF
cdr3_nt: TGTGCCAGCAGACCGACACTCTCCACTGAAGCTTTCTTT

d_call: NA
j_call: TRBJ2-2
v_call: TRBV5-1
clone_size: many
cdr3_aa: CASSMLRISNTGELFF
cdr3_nt: TGCGCCAGCAGCATGCTCAGGATCTCGAACACCGGGGAGCTGTTTTTT

d_call: TRBD2
j_call: TRBJ2-7
v_call: TRBV20-1
clone_size: NA
cdr3_aa: CSARGSSGRSEQYF
cdr3_nt: TGCAGTGCTAGGGGGTCTAGCGGGAGATCCGAGCAGTACTTC

d_call: NA
j_call: TRBJ1-2
v_call: TRBV4-1
clone_size: many
cdr3_aa: CASSRSQAEISNYGYTF
cdr3_nt: TGCGCCAGCAGCCGCTCACAGGCCGAGATATCTAACTATGGCTACACCTTC